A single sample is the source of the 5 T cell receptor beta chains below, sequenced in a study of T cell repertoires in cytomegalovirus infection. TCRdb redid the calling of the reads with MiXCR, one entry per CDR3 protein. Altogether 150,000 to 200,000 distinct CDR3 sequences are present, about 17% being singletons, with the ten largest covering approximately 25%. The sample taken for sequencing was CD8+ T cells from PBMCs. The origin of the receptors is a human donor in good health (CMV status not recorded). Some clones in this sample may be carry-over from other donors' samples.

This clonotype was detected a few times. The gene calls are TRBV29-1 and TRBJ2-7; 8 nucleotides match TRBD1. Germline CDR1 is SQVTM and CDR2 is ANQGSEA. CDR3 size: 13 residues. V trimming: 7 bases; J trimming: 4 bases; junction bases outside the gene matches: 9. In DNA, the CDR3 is TGCAGCGCAGAGACAGGGGATGGGTACGAGCAGTACTTC. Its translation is CSAETGDGYEQYF.

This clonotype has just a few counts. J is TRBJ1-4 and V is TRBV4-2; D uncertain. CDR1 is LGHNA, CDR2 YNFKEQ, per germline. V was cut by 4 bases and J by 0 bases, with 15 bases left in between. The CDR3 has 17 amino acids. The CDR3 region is CASSLRSMGTTNEKLFF. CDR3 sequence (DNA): TGTGCCAGCAGCCTCCGGTCCATGGGAACAACTAATGAAAAACTGTTTTTT.

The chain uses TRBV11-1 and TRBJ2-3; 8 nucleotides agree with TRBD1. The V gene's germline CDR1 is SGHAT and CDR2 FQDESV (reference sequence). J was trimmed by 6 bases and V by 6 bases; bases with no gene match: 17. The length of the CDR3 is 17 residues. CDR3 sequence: CASRRPGTGPSSDTQYF. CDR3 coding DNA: TGTGCCAGCAGACGACCCGGGACAGGACCTTCGAGCGATACGCAGTATTTT.

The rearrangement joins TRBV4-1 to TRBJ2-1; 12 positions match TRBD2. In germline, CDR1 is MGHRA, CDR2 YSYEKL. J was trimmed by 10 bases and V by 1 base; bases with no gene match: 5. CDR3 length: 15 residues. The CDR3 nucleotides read TGCGCCAGCAGCCAAGTGTCTAGCGGGGGGGAAGAGCAGTTCTTC. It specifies CASSQVSSGGEEQFF.

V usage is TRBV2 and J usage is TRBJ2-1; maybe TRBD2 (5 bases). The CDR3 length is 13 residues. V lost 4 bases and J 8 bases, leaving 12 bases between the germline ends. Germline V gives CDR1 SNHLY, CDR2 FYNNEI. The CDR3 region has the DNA TGTGCCAGCAGTGTGGATAGCGTCCATGAGCAGTTCTTC. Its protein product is CASSVDSVHEQFF.